Sequencing of this T cell receptor (beta chain) was carried out in a study of blood T cell repertoires in COVID-19. About the study: Spain, Italy and the United States supplied samples that represented acute and convalescent COVID-19.

The CDR3 spans 15 residues. Germline V gives CDR1 LNHDA, CDR2 SQIVND (reference sequence). V was cut by 3 bases and J by 2 bases, with 13 bases left in between. Only in-frame clones appear in the TCRdb table, and some are missing; sequencing was by immunoSEQ multiplex PCR. This sample has roughly 300,000 clones; under 90% occur once, and the top ten carry over 2.5%. The chain has TRBV19 and TRBJ1-2; a weak D match, TRBD1 (6 bases). The sample consisted of peripheral blood. The clonotype was recovered from an older woman with active or convalescent COVID-19. The CDR3 nucleotides read TGTGCCAGTAGTATCCTGACAGGCGCCAACTATGGCTACACCTTC. The encoded protein is CASSILTGANYGYTF.